These 24 T cell receptor beta chains share one sample of origin, sequenced in a study of T cell responses to AZD1222 COVID-19 vaccine (dated by TCRdb to about 2021). The library relied on the immunoSEQ multiplex PCR assay. The source is immuneACCESS, and TCRdb retained only in-frame sequences with V and J called. Part of the clones is not carried over; for the studies checked, unresolved V genes explain less than half of this, and the remainder is unexplained. The sample table holds roughly 120,000 clones, of which 80% to 90% were seen once. The leading ten clones occupy approximately 4% of the sample. What the time point label conveys for this sample: baseline before first vaccination. According to the study, the label for this sample's treatment or condition signals: meningococcal conjugate vaccine given as trial control. The sequencing used peripheral blood, collected on day 0 of MenACWY control vaccination. These receptor sequences come from an adult in good health.

The rearrangement uses TRBV18 and TRBJ1-4; D unresolved. From germline, CDR1 is KGHSH and CDR2 LQKENI. Between the trimmed V and J ends, which lost 4 bases and 2 bases, there was a span of 8 bases. The CDR3 covers 14 residues. For the CDR3, the DNA is TGTGCCAGCTCACAGGGCTCCACTAATGAAAAACTGTTTTTT. As protein: CASSQGSTNEKLFF.

This chain joins TRBV4-1 and TRBJ2-3; D unclear. This CDR3 has 17 amino acids. Looked up from germline, CDR1 is MGHRA and CDR2 is YSYEKL. V lost 0 bases and J 1 base, leaving 14 bases between the germline ends. The CDR3 DNA sequence: TGCGCCAGCAGCCAAGATCTGGCGACCATCCGCACAGATACGCAGTATTTT. Translating gives CASSQDLATIRTDTQYF.

This chain links TRBV27 with TRBJ1-6, with TRBD1 as a possible D gene (5 bases). V lost 6 bases and J lost 5, with 14 bases in between. Germline lookup yields CDR1 MNHEY and CDR2 SMNVEV (reference sequence). The CDR3 consists of 15 residues. In DNA form, the CDR3 reads TGTGCCAGCAGAATCTCCGGGGCCCATAATTCACCCCTCCACTTT. Translation gives CASRISGAHNSPLHF.

In its sample, this clone was seen many times. The chain carries TRBV7-6 and TRBJ2-7, with 10 bases that match TRBD1. The CDR3 runs 17 residues. The V gene end was trimmed by 5 bases and the J gene end by 0 bases; junction bases not matched to a gene: 10. Germline lookup yields CDR1 SGHVS and CDR2 FNYEAQ. The CDR3 protein is CASSLRQGAASSYEQYF. Here the CDR3 DNA reads TGTGCCAGCAGCCTCCGACAGGGGGCCGCGAGCTCCTACGAGCAGTACTTC.

This chain uses TRBV11-2 with TRBJ2-5, with 9 bases fitting TRBD1. Germline CDR1 and CDR2: SGHAT and FQNNGV. This CDR3 region has 15 residues. The trim removed 5 bases at V and 5 bases at J, leaving 9 bases unmatched. CDR3 in DNA: TGTGCCAGCAGCGTAATGACAGGGGGAGCGGAGACCCAGTACTTC. This sequence encodes CASSVMTGGAETQYF.

V and J are TRBV4-3 and TRBJ1-4, with 8 bases aligning to TRBD1. The germline gives CDR1 LGHNA, CDR2 YSLEER. This CDR3 has 14 residues. Losses at the gene ends were 2 bases for V and 8 bases for J; bases not matched to a gene: 4. This chain's CDR3 is CASSQTTGAEKLFF. The DNA of the CDR3 is TGCGCCAGCAGCCAAACGACAGGGGCCGAAAAACTGTTTTTT.

This sequence joins TRBV15 and TRBJ1-3; 8 positions match TRBD1. V lost 0 bases to trimming and J lost 2 bases; unmatched junction nucleotides: 9. This CDR3 region has 18 residues. Germline-derived CDR1 and CDR2 are LNHNV and YYDKDF (reference sequence). The CDR3 coding sequence is TGTGCCACCAGCAGAGATATAGGACAGGGAAAGGCTGGAAACACCATATATTTT. Translated: CATSRDIGQGKAGNTIYF.

This chain connects TRBV19 to TRBJ1-6; D is unresolved. CDR3 size: 15 residues. The V gene lost 3 bases and the J gene lost 3 bases, with 9 bases spanning the gap. Germline values: CDR1 LNHDA, CDR2 SQIVND (reference sequence). Written as DNA, the CDR3 is TGTGCCAGTAGTATTTCAAAGGGCTATAATTCACCCCTCCACTTT. Translating gives CASSISKGYNSPLHF.

This clone has only one observation. The rearrangement joins TRBV16 to TRBJ2-2; unclear D gene. The germline V gene encodes CDR1 KGHSY and CDR2 FQNENV. The V end was cut by 0 bases, the J end by 5 bases, with 7 bases between. CDR3 size: 14 residues. The CDR3 region has the DNA TGTGCCAGCAGCCAATCGATACAGACCGGGGAGCTGTTTTTT. This encodes CASSQSIQTGELFF.

The gene calls are TRBV27 and TRBJ2-1; possible D gene TRBD1, 6 bases. Looked up from germline, CDR1 is MNHEY and CDR2 is SMNVEV (reference sequence). V was trimmed by 3 bases and J by 4 bases, leaving 10 bases between them. The CDR3 consists of 14 residues. The CDR3 spells CASSLNRVYNEQFF. The CDR3 DNA is TGTGCCAGCAGTTTGAACAGGGTTTACAATGAGCAGTTCTTC.

This chain connects TRBV7-2 to TRBJ2-7, with D uncertain. The CDR3 runs to 14 residues. Germline V CDR1 and CDR2: SGHTA, FQGNSA. V was shortened by 4 bases and J by 3 bases, with 13 bases between the two germline ends. DNA of the CDR3: TGTGCCAGCAGCTCTCCCGGCCCCTTCTACGAGCAGTACTTC. Amino acid sequence: CASSSPGPFYEQYF.

This chain links TRBV4-3 with TRBJ1-2; possible D gene TRBD1, 5 bases. The CDR3 covers 15 residues. The V end lost 3 bases, the J end lost 1 base, and 12 bases lay between the germline ends. CDR1 and CDR2 (germline): LGHNA, YSLEER. CDR3 region: CASSQAWGDNYGYTF. The DNA of the CDR3 is TGCGCCAGCAGCCAGGCTTGGGGGGATAACTATGGCTACACCTTC.

This chain links TRBV7-9 with TRBJ2-3; no firm D call. Germline V gene lookup returns CDR1 SEHNR and CDR2 FQNEAQ (reference sequence). The CDR3 covers 15 residues. V gave up 4 bases and J gave up 4 bases, with 15 bases separating them. The CDR3 nucleotides read TGTGCCAGCAGCTCAAAACTTAGTCCCCCAGATACGCAGTATTTT. This translates into CASSSKLSPPDTQYF.

V is TRBV12-3 or TRBV12-4 and J is TRBJ1-1; no reliable D call. Trimming stripped 1 base from V and 13 bases from J, with 16 bases between. This CDR3 has 13 residues. CDR3 sequence reads: CASSLDVSQFGFF. The CDR3 bases are TGTGCCAGCAGTTTAGATGTCTCTCAATTCGGTTTCTTT.

V usage is TRBV19 and J usage is TRBJ1-1; 7 nucleotides agree with TRBD1. This CDR3 spans 16 amino acids. The trim removed 4 bases at V and 4 bases at J, leaving 12 bases unmatched. Germline V gives CDR1 LNHDA, CDR2 SQIVND (reference sequence). CDR3 sequence: CASSTRQGSAATEAFF. DNA of the CDR3: TGTGCCAGTAGTACTAGACAGGGTAGTGCGGCCACTGAAGCTTTCTTT.

V gene TRBV28 combines with J gene TRBJ1-5; D is possibly TRBD1 (5 bases). Germline V gene data show CDR1 as MDHEN and CDR2 as SYDVKM. The V gene lost 3 bases and the J gene lost 5 bases, with 14 bases spanning the gap. This CDR3 comprises 15 residues. This CDR3 is CASSLFLGQHQPQHF. The CDR3 DNA reads as TGTGCCAGCAGTTTGTTCCTGGGGCAACATCAGCCCCAGCATTTT.

This chain joins TRBV6-5 and TRBJ2-7, with 7 bases matching TRBD1. The CDR3 totals 12 residues. Germline V gene data show CDR1 as MNHEY and CDR2 as SVGAGI. V trimming: 8 bases; J trimming: 3 bases; junction bases outside the gene matches: 4. The CDR3, as DNA: TGTGCCAGCTCGGGACAGCTCTACGAGCAGTACTTC. Translated, it gives CASSGQLYEQYF.

The genes are TRBV7-8 and TRBJ2-3; perhaps D is TRBD1 or TRBD2 (9 bases each). Germline V CDR1 and CDR2: SGHVS, FQNEAQ. The CDR3 loop spans 19 amino acids. The germline V and J ends were trimmed by 5 bases and 9 bases, with 33 bases remaining between them. The CDR3 sequence: CASSVVTGGGRGKAKTQYF. CDR3 sequence (DNA): TGTGCCAGCAGCGTCGTAACAGGGGGCGGGAGGGGGAAGGCAAAGACGCAGTATTTT. Supplemented by reference TRBV7-8 and TRBJ2-3, the full variable domain reads GAGVSQSPRYKVAKRGQDVALRCDPISGHVSLFWYQQALGQGPEFLTYFQNEAQLDKSGLPSDRFFAERPEGSVSTLKIQRTQQEDSAVYLCASSVVTGGGRGKAKTQYFGPGTRLTVL.

V usage is TRBV28 and J usage is TRBJ1-6; D is unclear. Germline V gene data show CDR1 as MDHEN and CDR2 as SYDVKM. Trimming took 5 bases from V and 0 from J, leaving 5 bases between them. CDR3 length: 14 residues. The CDR3 nucleotides are TGTGCCAGCAGTGACGGCTCCTATAATTCACCCCTCCACTTT. Encoded protein: CASSDGSYNSPLHF.

This clone was recorded only once. The V gene is TRBV15, the J gene TRBJ1-2; D call uncertain. Germline-derived CDR1 and CDR2 are LNHNV and YYDKDF (reference sequence). This CDR3 region has 12 residues. Trimming took off 1 base at V and 6 bases at J, with 6 bases between the two ends. Written as DNA, the CDR3 is TGTGCCACCAGCAGAGCGCGGGATGGCTACACCTTC. Translation gives CATSRARDGYTF.

The CDR3 bases are TGTGCCAGCAGCACTCTCAGGGATCGGACCGGGGAGCTGTTTTTT. Amino acid sequence: CASSTLRDRTGELFF. The rearrangement uses TRBV7-2 and TRBJ2-2; tentatively, D is TRBD1 (5 bases). Germline loops: CDR1 SGHTA, CDR2 FQGNSA. The germline V and J ends were trimmed by 5 bases and 5 bases, with 15 bases remaining between them. The CDR3 is 15 residues long.

The chain links TRBV12-3 or TRBV12-4 to TRBJ2-7, with 8 bases that match TRBD1. The CDR3 consists of 13 residues. The junction had 0 bases not matched to a gene; V was cut back by 3 bases and J by 2 bases. This CDR3 is CASSLDRAYEQYF. Here the CDR3 DNA reads TGTGCCAGCAGTTTGGACAGGGCCTACGAGCAGTACTTC.

The CDR3 DNA sequence: TGTGCCAGCAGCCTTAAGGGGGCAACTAATGAAAAACTGTTTTTT. It translates to CASSLKGATNEKLFF. The chain links TRBV7-9 to TRBJ1-4, with D possibly matching TRBD1 (6 bases). V was trimmed by 5 bases and J by 0 bases, leaving 10 bases between them. The CDR3 covers 15 residues. Per germline, CDR1 SEHNR and CDR2 FQNEAQ (reference sequence).

The V call is TRBV21-1, the J call TRBJ1-2. TRBV21-1 is flagged as a pseudogene. The CDR3 runs to 16 residues. The CDR3 DNA reads TGTGCCAGCAGCAAAGGAATTGGACGGGCTGCTTGGGGCTACACCTTC. It yields the protein CASSKGIGRAAWGYTF.